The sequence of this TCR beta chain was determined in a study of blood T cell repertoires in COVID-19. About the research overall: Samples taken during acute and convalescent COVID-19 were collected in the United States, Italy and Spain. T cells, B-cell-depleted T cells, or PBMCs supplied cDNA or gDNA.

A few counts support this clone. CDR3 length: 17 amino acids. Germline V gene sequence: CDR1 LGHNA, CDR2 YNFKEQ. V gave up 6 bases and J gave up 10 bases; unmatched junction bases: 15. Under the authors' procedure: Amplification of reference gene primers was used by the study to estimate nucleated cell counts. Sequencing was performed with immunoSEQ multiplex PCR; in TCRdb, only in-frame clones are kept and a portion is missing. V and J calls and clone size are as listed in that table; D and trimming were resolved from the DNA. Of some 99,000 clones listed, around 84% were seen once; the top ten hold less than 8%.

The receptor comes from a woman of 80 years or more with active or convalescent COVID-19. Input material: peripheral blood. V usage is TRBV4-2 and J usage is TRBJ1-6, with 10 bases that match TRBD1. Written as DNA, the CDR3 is TGTGCCAGCAGTCGGATAGGGCGAGGGACAGGGGACTCACCCCTCCACTTT. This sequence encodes CASSRIGRGTGDSPLHF.